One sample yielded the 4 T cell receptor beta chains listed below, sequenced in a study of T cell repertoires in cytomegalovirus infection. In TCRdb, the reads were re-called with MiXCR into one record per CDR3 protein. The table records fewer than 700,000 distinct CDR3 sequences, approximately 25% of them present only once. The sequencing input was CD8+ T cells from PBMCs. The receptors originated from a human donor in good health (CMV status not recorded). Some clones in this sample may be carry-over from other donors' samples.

The CDR3 coding sequence is TGTGCCAGCAGTTACTTTTACGGGGCCGCCCAAGAGACCCAGTACTTC. Residues: CASSYFYGAAQETQYF. V usage is TRBV6-2 or TRBV6-3 and J usage is TRBJ2-5; the D call may be TRBD1 or TRBD2 (5 bases each). The CDR3 is 16 residues long. The germline CDR1 and CDR2 sequences are MNHEY and SVGEGT. Trimming stripped 1 base from V and 1 base from J, with 13 bases between.

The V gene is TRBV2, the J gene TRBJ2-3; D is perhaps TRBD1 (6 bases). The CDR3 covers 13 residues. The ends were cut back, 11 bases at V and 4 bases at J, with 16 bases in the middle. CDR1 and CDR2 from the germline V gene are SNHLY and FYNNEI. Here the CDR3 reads CALQTGNPDTQYF. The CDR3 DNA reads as TGTGCCTTACAAACAGGGAATCCAGATACGCAGTATTTT. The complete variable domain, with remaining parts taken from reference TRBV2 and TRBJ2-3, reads EPEVTQTPSHQVTQMGQEVILRCVPISNHLYFYWYRQILGQKVEFLVSFYNNEISEKSEIFDDQFSVERPDGSNFTLKIRSTKLEDSAMYFCALQTGNPDTQYFGPGTRLTVL.

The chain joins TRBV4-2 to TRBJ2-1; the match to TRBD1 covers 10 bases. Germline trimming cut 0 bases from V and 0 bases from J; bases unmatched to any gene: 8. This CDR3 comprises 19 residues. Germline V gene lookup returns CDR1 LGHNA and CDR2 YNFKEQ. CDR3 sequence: CASSQDWPGQGTSYNEQFF. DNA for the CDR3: TGTGCCAGCAGCCAAGATTGGCCGGGACAGGGGACCTCCTACAATGAGCAGTTCTTC.

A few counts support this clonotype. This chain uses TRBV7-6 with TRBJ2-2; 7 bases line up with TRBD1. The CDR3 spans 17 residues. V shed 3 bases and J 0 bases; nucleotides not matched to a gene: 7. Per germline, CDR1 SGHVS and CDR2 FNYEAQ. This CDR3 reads CASSFGRGNANTGELFF. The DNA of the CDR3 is TGTGCCAGCAGCTTTGGCAGGGGGAACGCGAACACCGGGGAGCTGTTTTTT.